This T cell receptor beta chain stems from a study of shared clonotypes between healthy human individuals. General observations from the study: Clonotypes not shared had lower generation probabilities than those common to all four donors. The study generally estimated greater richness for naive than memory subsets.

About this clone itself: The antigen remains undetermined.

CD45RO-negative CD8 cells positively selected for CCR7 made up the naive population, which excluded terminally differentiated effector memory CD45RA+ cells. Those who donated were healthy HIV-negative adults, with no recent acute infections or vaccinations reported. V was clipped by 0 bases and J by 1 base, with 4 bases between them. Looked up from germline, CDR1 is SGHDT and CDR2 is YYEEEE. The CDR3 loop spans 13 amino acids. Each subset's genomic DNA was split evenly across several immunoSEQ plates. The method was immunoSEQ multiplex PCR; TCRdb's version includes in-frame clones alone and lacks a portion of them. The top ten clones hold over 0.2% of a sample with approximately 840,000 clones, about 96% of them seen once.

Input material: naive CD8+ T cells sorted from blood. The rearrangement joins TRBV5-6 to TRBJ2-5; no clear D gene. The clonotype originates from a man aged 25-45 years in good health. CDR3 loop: CASSLEPQETQYF. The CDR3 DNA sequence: TGTGCCAGCAGCTTGGAACCCCAAGAGACCCAGTACTTC. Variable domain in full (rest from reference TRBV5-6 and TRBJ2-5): DAGVTQSPTHLIKTRGQQVTLRCSPKSGHDTVSWYQQALGQGPQFIFQYYEEEERQRGNFPDRFSGHQFPNYSSELNVNALLLGDSALYLCASSLEPQETQYFGPGTRLLVL.